This TCR beta chain comes out of a study of T cell responses to AZD1222 COVID-19 vaccine. Overall study results and limits: Nearly half of spike-specific TCRs reportedly target variant regions that are unmutated in the B.1.351 and B.1.1.7 variants. At baseline, seropositivity was found in only a handful of AZD1222 recipients.

Note on this clone: Its antigen is still unknown.

Data came from immunoSEQ multiplex PCR; TCRdb stores just in-frame clones and leaves some out. The sample shows 100,000 to 150,000 clones, approximately 90% of them seen only once. The CDR3 consists of 12 residues. V was pared by 8 bases and J by 0 bases, with 8 bases between. Germline CDR1 reads LNHDA; CDR2 reads SQIVND (reference sequence). This receptor was obtained from an adult who received the AZD1222 COVID-19 vaccine. The source material was peripheral blood, sampled 28 days after the second AZD1222 dose. The gene calls are TRBV19 and TRBJ2-7, with no clear D. The CDR3: CASSQNSYEQYF. As DNA, the CDR3 is TGTGCCAGTTCACAGAACTCCTACGAGCAGTACTTC.